The sequence of this T cell receptor beta chain was determined in a study of shared clonotypes between healthy human individuals. The sorted-subset replicate PCRs were given around 200 ng DNA, which is around 29,000 T cell genomes. Sequenced by immunoSEQ multiplex PCR; TCRdb stores in-frame clones only, minus some. The sample carries approximately 2.3 million clones, 93% recorded once. A word on this clone: No antigen is known for it.

Germline CDR1 and CDR2: GTSNPN and SVGIG (reference sequence). Trimming removed 1 base from V and 0 bases from J, with 24 bases in between. This CDR3 region has 20 residues. General study findings and limits: About 5% of naive CD4 clonotypes were shared across a handful of donors.

Donors were healthy HIV-negative adults without recently reported acute infections or vaccinations. This TCR derives from a man aged 18-30 years in good health. Some clones in this sample may be carry-over from other donors' samples. The chain joins TRBV30 to TRBJ2-2; tentatively, D is TRBD1 (5 bases). Sequenced sample: naive CD4+ T cells from PBMCs. Specified subset: CD45RA+ positively selected. In DNA form, the CDR3 reads TGTGCCTGGAGTGCAGGGCCAAAGGACATATGGGTCGCGAACACCGGGGAGCTGTTTTTT. Translating gives CAWSAGPKDIWVANTGELFF. The entire variable domain, with the rest obtained from reference TRBV30 and TRBJ2-2, is as follows: SQTIHQWPATLVQPVGSPLSLECTVEGTSNPNLYWYRQAAGRGLQLLFYSVGIGQISSEVPQNLSASRPQDRQFILSSKKLLLSDSGFYLCAWSAGPKDIWVANTGELFFGEGSRLTVL.